The sequence of this TCR beta chain was determined in a study of T cells in localized non-small cell lung cancer. General study points: Longer overall survival accompanied higher blood T cell density.

A remark on this clone: Its target is unknown.

TCRdb's table, derived via immunoSEQ multiplex PCR, lists solely in-frame clones and lacks some. This sample has tens of thousands of clones, with roughly 81% found just once. The CDR3 totals 12 residues. V was trimmed by 8 bases and J by 15 bases, leaving 20 bases between them. Germline V lookup: CDR1 SNHLY, CDR2 FYNNEI. This clonotype originated in an older female donor with stage I lung adenocarcinoma. The sequenced sample was peripheral blood, obtained before any cancer treatment. V gene TRBV2 combines with J gene TRBJ2-1; D gene unclear. CDR3 in DNA: TGTGCCAGCGCACCCTCGACTTCACTCGGGTTCTTC. The encoded protein is CASAPSTSLGFF.